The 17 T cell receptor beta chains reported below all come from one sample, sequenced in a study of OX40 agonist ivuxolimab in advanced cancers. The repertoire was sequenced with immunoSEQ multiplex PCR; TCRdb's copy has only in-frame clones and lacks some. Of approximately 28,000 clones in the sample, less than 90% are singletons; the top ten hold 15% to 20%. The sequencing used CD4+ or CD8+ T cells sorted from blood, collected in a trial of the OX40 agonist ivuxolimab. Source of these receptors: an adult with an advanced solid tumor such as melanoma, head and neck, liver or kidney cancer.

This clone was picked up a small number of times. The CDR3 here is CASSWYSNQPQHF. For the CDR3, the DNA is TGTGCCAGCAGCTGGTATAGCAATCAGCCCCAGCATTTT. The rearrangement links TRBV27 to TRBJ1-5; D is uncertain. The CDR3 sequence is 13 residues long. The germline CDR1 and CDR2 sequences are MNHEY and SMNVEV (reference sequence). The ends were cut back, 6 bases at V and 0 bases at J, with 6 bases in the middle.

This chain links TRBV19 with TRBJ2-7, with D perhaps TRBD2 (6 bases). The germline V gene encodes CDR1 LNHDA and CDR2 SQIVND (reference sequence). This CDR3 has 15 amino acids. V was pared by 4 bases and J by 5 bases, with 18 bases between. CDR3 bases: TGTGCCAGTAGTAGGGCGGAGGCAGGCGGGGACGAGCAGTACTTC. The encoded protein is CASSRAEAGGDEQYF.

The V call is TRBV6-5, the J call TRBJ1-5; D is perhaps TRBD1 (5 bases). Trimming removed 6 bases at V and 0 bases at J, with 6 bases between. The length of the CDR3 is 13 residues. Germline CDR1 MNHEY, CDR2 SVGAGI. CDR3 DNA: TGTGCCAGCAGGGGGCATAGCAATCAGCCCCAGCATTTT. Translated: CASRGHSNQPQHF.

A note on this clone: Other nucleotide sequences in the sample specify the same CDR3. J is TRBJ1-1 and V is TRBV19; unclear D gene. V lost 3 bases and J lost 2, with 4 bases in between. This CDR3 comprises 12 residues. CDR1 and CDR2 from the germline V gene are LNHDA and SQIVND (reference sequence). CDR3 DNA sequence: TGTGCCAGTAGTATTGGTAACACTGAAGCTTTCTTT. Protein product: CASSIGNTEAFF.

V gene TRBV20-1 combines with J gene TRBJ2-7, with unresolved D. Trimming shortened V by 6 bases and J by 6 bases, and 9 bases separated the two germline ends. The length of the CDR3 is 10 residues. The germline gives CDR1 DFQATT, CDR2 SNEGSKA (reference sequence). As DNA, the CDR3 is TGCAGTGCATCCCGAAGCGAGCAGTACTTC. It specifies CSASRSEQYF.

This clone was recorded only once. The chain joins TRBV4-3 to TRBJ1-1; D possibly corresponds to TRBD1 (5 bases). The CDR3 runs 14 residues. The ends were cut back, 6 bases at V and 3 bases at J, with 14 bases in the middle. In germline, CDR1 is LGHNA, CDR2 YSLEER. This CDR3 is CASSPGEWYTEAFF. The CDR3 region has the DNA TGCGCCAGCAGTCCGGGGGAGTGGTACACTGAAGCTTTCTTT.

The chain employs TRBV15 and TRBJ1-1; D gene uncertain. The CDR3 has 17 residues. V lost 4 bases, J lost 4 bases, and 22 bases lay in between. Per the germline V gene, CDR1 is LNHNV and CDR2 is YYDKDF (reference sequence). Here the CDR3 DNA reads TGTGCCACCAGCACGTTAAATCTGGGAGGCTATGGCACTGAAGCTTTCTTT. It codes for CATSTLNLGGYGTEAFF. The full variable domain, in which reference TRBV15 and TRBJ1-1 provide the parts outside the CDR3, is DAMVIQNPRYQVTQFGKPVTLSCSQTLNHNVMYWYQQKSSQAPKLLFHYYDKDFNNEADTPDNFQSRRPNTSFCFLDIRSPGLGDTAMYLCATSTLNLGGYGTEAFFGQGTRLTVV.

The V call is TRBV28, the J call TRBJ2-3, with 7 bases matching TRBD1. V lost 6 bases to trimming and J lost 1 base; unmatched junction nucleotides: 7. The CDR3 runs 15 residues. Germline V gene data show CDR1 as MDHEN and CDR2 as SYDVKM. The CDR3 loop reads CASRSQGDRTDTQYF. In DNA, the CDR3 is TGTGCCAGCAGGAGTCAGGGGGACCGCACAGATACGCAGTATTTT.

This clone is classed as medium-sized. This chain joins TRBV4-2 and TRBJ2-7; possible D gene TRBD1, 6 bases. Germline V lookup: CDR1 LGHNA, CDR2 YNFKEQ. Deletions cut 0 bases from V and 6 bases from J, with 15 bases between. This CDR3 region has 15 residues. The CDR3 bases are TGTGCCAGCAGCCAAGATAGGACAGTGTGGGCCGAGCAGTACTTC. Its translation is CASSQDRTVWAEQYF.

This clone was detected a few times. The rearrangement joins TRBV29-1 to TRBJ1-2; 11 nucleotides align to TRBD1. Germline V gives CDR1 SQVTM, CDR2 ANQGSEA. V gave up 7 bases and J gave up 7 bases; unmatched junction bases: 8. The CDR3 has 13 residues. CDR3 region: CSAGPGQGGGYTF. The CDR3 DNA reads TGCAGCGCCGGACCGGGACAGGGGGGTGGCTACACCTTC. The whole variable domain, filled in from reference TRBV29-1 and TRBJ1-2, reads SAVISQKPSRDICQRGTSLTIQCQVDSQVTMMFWYRQQPGQSLTLIATANQGSEATYESGFVIDKFPISRPNLTFSTLTVSNMSPEDSSIYLCSAGPGQGGGYTFGSGTRLTVV.

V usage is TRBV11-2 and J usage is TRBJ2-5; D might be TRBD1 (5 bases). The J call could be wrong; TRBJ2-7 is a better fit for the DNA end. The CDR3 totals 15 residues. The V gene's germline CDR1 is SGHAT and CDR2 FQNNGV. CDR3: CASSLVPRDWYEQYF. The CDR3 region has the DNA TGTGCCAGCAGCTTAGTGCCCAGGGATTGGTACGAGCAGTACTTC.

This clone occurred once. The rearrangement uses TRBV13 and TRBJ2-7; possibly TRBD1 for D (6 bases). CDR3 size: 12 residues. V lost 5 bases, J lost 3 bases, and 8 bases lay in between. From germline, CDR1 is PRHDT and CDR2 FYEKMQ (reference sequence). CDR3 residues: CASSPGDYEQYF. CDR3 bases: TGTGCCAGCAGCCCAGGGGACTACGAGCAGTACTTC. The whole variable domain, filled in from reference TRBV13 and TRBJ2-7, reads AAGVIQSPRHLIKEKRETATLKCYPIPRHDTVYWYQQGPGQDPQFLISFYEKMQSDKGSIPDRFSAQQFSDYHSELNMSSLELGDSALYFCASSPGDYEQYFGPGTRLTVT.

In DNA, the CDR3 is TGTGCCAGCAGCCGGGGAGGGAGCACCGGGGAGCTGTTTTTT. This gives the protein CASSRGGSTGELFF. V usage is TRBV2 and J usage is TRBJ2-2; 7 bases map to TRBD2. CDR3 size: 14 residues. Germline assignment: CDR1 SNHLY and CDR2 FYNNEI. Trimming took 6 bases from V and 4 from J; bases not matched to a gene: 5.

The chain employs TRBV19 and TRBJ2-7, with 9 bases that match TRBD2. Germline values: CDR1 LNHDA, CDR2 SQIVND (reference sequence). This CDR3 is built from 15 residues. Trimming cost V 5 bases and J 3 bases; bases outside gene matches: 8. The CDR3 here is CASSPGTSPVYEQYF. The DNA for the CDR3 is TGTGCCAGTAGTCCAGGGACTAGCCCTGTCTACGAGCAGTACTTC.

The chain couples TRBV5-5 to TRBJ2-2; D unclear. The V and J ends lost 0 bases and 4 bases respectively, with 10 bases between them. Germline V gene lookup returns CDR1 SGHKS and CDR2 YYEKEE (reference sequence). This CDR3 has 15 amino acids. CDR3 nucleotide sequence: TGTGCCAGCAGCTTGGATGGGCTATTCACCGGGGAGCTGTTTTTT. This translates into CASSLDGLFTGELFF.

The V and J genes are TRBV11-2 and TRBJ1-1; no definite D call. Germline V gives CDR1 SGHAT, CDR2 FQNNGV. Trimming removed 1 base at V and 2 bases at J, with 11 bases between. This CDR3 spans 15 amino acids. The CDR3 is CASSLAGRINTEAFF. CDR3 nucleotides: TGTGCCAGCAGCTTAGCGGGCAGAATCAACACTGAAGCTTTCTTT.

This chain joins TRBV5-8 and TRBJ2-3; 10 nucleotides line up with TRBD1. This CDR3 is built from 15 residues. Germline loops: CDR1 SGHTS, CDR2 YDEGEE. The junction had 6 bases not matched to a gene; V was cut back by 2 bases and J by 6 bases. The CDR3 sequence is CASSFGTGVLDTQYF. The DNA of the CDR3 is TGTGCCAGCAGCTTCGGGACAGGGGTACTCGATACGCAGTATTTT.